This TCR beta chain was profiled in a study of blood T cell repertoires in COVID-19. About the study: Samples came from the United States, Italy and Spain, spanning acute and convalescent COVID-19. Sample material is recorded as cDNA or gDNA derived from T cells, B-cell-depleted T cells, or PBMCs.

Germline CDR1 PRHDT, CDR2 FYEKMQ (reference sequence). The J segment lost 0 bases and the V segment lost 5 bases, leaving 6 bases of the junction unmatched. The CDR3 is made up of 16 amino acids. Enrolment of Seattle patients took place during active infection, and they were followed longitudinally. Clones were sequenced by immunoSEQ multiplex PCR, and TCRdb holds only the in-frame ones, with some missing. The sample holds 330,000 or so clones, 87% seen once. This sequence originates from a man in his thirties or forties with COVID-19, enrolled during active disease. The material sequenced was peripheral blood. This sequence joins TRBV13 and TRBJ1-1; 10 bases map to TRBD1. The CDR3 region has the DNA TGTGCCAGCAGCCCCGGGACAGGGGAATTGAACACTGAAGCTTTCTTT. Its translation is CASSPGTGELNTEAFF.